One and the same sample provided the 26 T cell receptor beta chains below, sequenced in a study of CD8 T cells in Susac syndrome. An input of roughly 0.5 to 1 ug of RNA was subjected to reverse transcription using random hexamers. TCRdb passed the immunoSEQ multiplex PCR reads through MiXCR, listing each CDR3 protein once. This sample yields about 180,000 distinct CDR3 sequences, of which 85% to 95% are seen a single time; 0.095% to 0.13% belongs to the top ten. The sample consisted of CD4+ T cells from PBMCs. These receptors all come from a human donor with Susac syndrome.

This clonotype showed up just once. The rearrangement uses TRBV4-2 and TRBJ2-7; 8 bases fit TRBD2. CDR3 length equals 15 residues. Germline V gene lookup returns CDR1 LGHNA and CDR2 YNFKEQ. V lost 4 bases to trimming and J lost 3 bases; unmatched junction nucleotides: 8. The CDR3 sequence is CASSLSGGQNYEQYF. The CDR3 DNA reads TGTGCCAGCAGCCTCAGCGGGGGCCAAAACTACGAGCAGTACTTC.

The J gene is TRBJ2-4, the V gene TRBV7-9; 7 nucleotides line up with TRBD1. The CDR3 has 15 amino acids. Looked up from germline, CDR1 is SEHNR and CDR2 is FQNEAQ (reference sequence). The ends lost 4 bases at V and 9 bases at J; junction bases unmatched: 12. The CDR3 here is CASSSSGRAGGIQYF. For the CDR3, the DNA is TGTGCCAGCAGCTCATCGGGGCGGGCAGGGGGCATTCAGTACTTC.

The rearrangement links TRBV20-1 to TRBJ2-3; 14 bases are a match to TRBD2. Trimming removed 3 bases from V and 1 base from J; junction bases left unmatched: 6. The CDR3 runs 17 residues. From germline, CDR1 is DFQATT and CDR2 SNEGSKA (reference sequence). CDR3 amino acids: CSARSTSGGAGTDTQYF. The CDR3 DNA follows: TGCAGTGCTAGGTCGACTAGCGGGGGGGCCGGCACAGATACGCAGTATTTT.

The count of this clonotype is one. This chain links TRBV11-2 with TRBJ2-1; D not certain. This CDR3 has 15 amino acids. The germline gives CDR1 SGHAT, CDR2 FQNNGV. Deletions cut 3 bases from V and 7 bases from J, with 16 bases between. The CDR3 loop is CASSFLTPTRNEQFF. In DNA, the CDR3 is TGTGCCAGCAGCTTCCTGACTCCCACCCGGAATGAGCAGTTCTTC.

CDR3 residues: CATSRAGGRNEQFF. The CDR3 nucleotides are TGTGCCACCAGCAGAGCGGGGGGGAGGAATGAGCAGTTCTTC. The chain employs TRBV15 and TRBJ2-1, with 8 positions matching TRBD2. The V gene's germline CDR1 is LNHNV and CDR2 YYDKDF (reference sequence). The CDR3 length is 14 residues. The V segment lost 1 base and the J segment 7 bases; nucleotides outside the gene matches: 3.

V is TRBV18 and J is TRBJ2-1, with TRBD2 matching over 9 bases. The V segment lost 3 bases and the J segment 2 bases; nucleotides outside the gene matches: 2. Germline CDR1 KGHSH, CDR2 LQKENI. The CDR3 length is 15 residues. The CDR3 loop is CASSPLAGPYNEQFF. DNA for the CDR3: TGTGCCAGCTCACCGCTAGCGGGGCCCTACAATGAGCAGTTCTTC.

The J gene is TRBJ1-5, the V gene TRBV7-8; D remains unclear. This CDR3 region has 14 residues. Germline V gives CDR1 SGHVS, CDR2 FQNEAQ. Trimming pared 1 base from V and 6 bases from J, leaving 10 bases between. As DNA, the CDR3 is TGTGCCAGCAGCTTAGGGGGAAGGGTTCAGCCCCAGCATTTT. Translating it yields CASSLGGRVQPQHF.

The chain joins TRBV7-9 to TRBJ2-7; possible D gene TRBD1, 6 bases. This CDR3 is 13 amino acids long. Germline CDR1 is SEHNR and CDR2 is FQNEAQ (reference sequence). Trimming left V 3 bases short and J 6 bases short, with 12 bases between. The CDR3 loop is CASSFQQGSEQYF. CDR3 sequence (DNA): TGTGCCAGCAGCTTCCAACAGGGTTCCGAGCAGTACTTC.

The chain has TRBV29-1 and TRBJ2-2, with 9 positions matching TRBD1. The CDR3 has 15 residues. J was trimmed by 0 bases and V by 1 base; bases with no gene match: 0. Germline V gives CDR1 SQVTM, CDR2 ANQGSEA. CDR3 in amino acids: CSVEGDRANTGELFF. The DNA of the CDR3 is TGCAGCGTTGAAGGGGACAGGGCGAACACCGGGGAGCTGTTTTTT.

The J gene is TRBJ2-7, the V gene TRBV10-3, with 9 bases identical to TRBD1. V was pared by 5 bases and J by 6 bases, with 8 bases of the junction left unmatched. In germline, CDR1 is ENHRY, CDR2 SYGVKD. CDR3 length: 14 amino acids. CDR3 sequence reads: CAISPAGTGTEQYF. The DNA of the CDR3 is TGTGCCATCAGTCCTGCCGGGACAGGGACCGAGCAGTACTTC.

This chain joins TRBV20-1 and TRBJ2-5; no clear D. The CDR3 spans 12 residues. Trimming cost V 6 bases and J 5 bases, with 13 bases left between them. Germline assignment: CDR1 DFQATT and CDR2 SNEGSKA (reference sequence). The CDR3 DNA reads TGCAGTGCCCAGGTTAAGGCCGAGACCCAGTACTTC. Protein product: CSAQVKAETQYF.

V usage is TRBV7-2 and J usage is TRBJ2-3, with 7 bases lining up with TRBD1. The germline gives CDR1 SGHTA, CDR2 FQGNSA. CDR3 length: 13 residues. Trimming removed 5 bases from V and 6 bases from J; junction bases left unmatched: 5. CDR3 DNA sequence: TGTGCCAGCAGCCCCAGCAGGGGGGATACGCAGTATTTT. Amino acids: CASSPSRGDTQYF. Supplemented by reference TRBV7-2 and TRBJ2-3, the full variable domain reads GAGVSQSPSNKVTEKGKDVELRCDPISGHTALYWYRQSLGQGLEFLIYFQGNSAPDKSGLPSDRFSAERTGGSVSTLTIQRTQQEDSAVYLCASSPSRGDTQYFGPGTRLTVL.

The rearrangement joins TRBV5-1 to TRBJ2-5; TRBD2 might be the D (6 bases). Germline assignment: CDR1 SGHRS and CDR2 YFSETQ. The CDR3 has 15 residues. V was pared by 0 bases and J by 4 bases, with 13 bases between. CDR3 in amino acids: CASSLDAGKTETQYF. The CDR3 region has the DNA TGCGCCAGCAGCTTGGATGCGGGGAAAACAGAGACCCAGTACTTC.

This chain links TRBV5-1 with TRBJ2-1; TRBD1 aligns across 8 bases. This CDR3 comprises 14 residues. V lost 4 bases and J lost 4; bases outside the gene matches: 4. Per germline, CDR1 SGHRS and CDR2 YFSETQ. CDR3 amino acids: CASSPGQEYNEQFF. CDR3 bases: TGCGCCAGCAGCCCGGGACAGGAGTACAATGAGCAGTTCTTC. Full variable domain (missing parts from reference TRBV5-1 and TRBJ2-1): KAGVTQTPRYLIKTRGQQVTLSCSPISGHRSVSWYQQTPGQGLQFLFEYFSETQRNKGNFPGRFSGRQFSNSRSEMNVSTLELGDSALYLCASSPGQEYNEQFFGPGTRLTVL.

This clonotype was found once. This chain connects TRBV30 to TRBJ2-3, with 7 bases lining up with TRBD2. Trimming took 2 bases from V and 2 from J; bases not matched to a gene: 7. The germline V gene has CDR1 GTSNPN and CDR2 SVGIG (reference sequence). The CDR3 extends over 15 amino acids. CDR3 sequence: CAWSHRRGTTDTQYF. The CDR3 nucleotides read TGTGCCTGGAGTCATCGGCGGGGGACCACAGATACGCAGTATTTT.

The chain couples TRBV20-1 to TRBJ2-5; D unresolved. Germline loops: CDR1 DFQATT, CDR2 SNEGSKA (reference sequence). This CDR3 spans 12 amino acids. Trimming cost V 6 bases and J 4 bases, with 12 bases left between them. The CDR3 nucleotides are TGCAGTGCCTCAGATGGTCGAGAGACCCAGTACTTC. Residues: CSASDGRETQYF.

This clonotype came up once. The chain joins TRBV5-4 to TRBJ2-3, with D perhaps TRBD2 (5 bases). Trimming shortened V by 1 base and J by 2 bases, and 17 bases separated the two germline ends. The length of the CDR3 is 17 residues. CDR1 and CDR2 (germline): SGHNT, YYREEE (reference sequence). The CDR3 loop reads CASSLPPSGDHTDTQYF. For the CDR3, the DNA is TGTGCCAGCAGCTTGCCTCCGAGCGGAGATCACACAGATACGCAGTATTTT.

The J gene is TRBJ2-1, the V gene TRBV11-2; 9 positions match TRBD2. Germline loops: CDR1 SGHAT, CDR2 FQNNGV. V lost 2 bases to trimming and J lost 12 bases; unmatched junction nucleotides: 8. The CDR3 runs 14 residues. CDR3 in DNA: TGTGCCAGCAGCTTATGGGGTCCAGCGGGGGGGCAGTTCTTC. Residues: CASSLWGPAGGQFF.

This chain joins TRBV29-1 and TRBJ2-5; a weak D match, TRBD2 (5 bases). Trimming removed 6 bases from V and 5 bases from J, with 19 bases in between. CDR3 size: 14 residues. The germline gives CDR1 SQVTM, CDR2 ANQGSEA. CDR3 amino acids: CSVADGRTWETQYF. CDR3 bases: TGCAGCGTGGCTGACGGTCGGACTTGGGAGACCCAGTACTTC.

V usage is TRBV6-7 and J usage is TRBJ2-1; TRBD2 matches 8 bases. TRBV6-7 is assigned to the ORF class and has an uncertain function. Trimming removed 5 bases from V and 5 bases from J; junction bases left unmatched: 23. CDR3 size: 20 residues. The CDR3 loop reads CASSHQILSQRGFPDNEQFF. The CDR3 nucleotides are TGTGCCAGCAGTCATCAAATTTTATCTCAGCGGGGGTTCCCTGACAATGAGCAGTTCTTC.

The chain has TRBV7-2 and TRBJ1-2, with D hard to call. This CDR3 has 15 residues. Germline values: CDR1 SGHTA, CDR2 FQGNSA. V lost 0 bases and J 2 bases, leaving 10 bases between the germline ends. The CDR3 region has the DNA TGTGCCAGCAGCTTAGCCCCGGACGGAAACTATGGCTACACCTTC. This sequence encodes CASSLAPDGNYGYTF.

V usage is TRBV29-1 and J usage is TRBJ1-2; no definite D call. V lost 4 bases and J 2 bases, leaving 11 bases between the germline ends. Germline V CDR1 and CDR2: SQVTM, ANQGSEA. The CDR3 spans 13 residues. The CDR3 reads CSVGNRNNYGYTF. For the CDR3, the DNA is TGCAGCGTTGGCAACAGAAACAACTATGGCTACACCTTC.

The chain couples TRBV6-2 or TRBV6-3 to TRBJ2-1; the D gene could be TRBD1 or TRBD2 (6 bases each). The CDR3 contains 17 residues. The germline V and J ends were trimmed by 2 bases and 0 bases, with 14 bases remaining between them. Germline V gene data show CDR1 as MNHEY and CDR2 as SVGEGT. The CDR3 DNA sequence: TGTGCCAGCAGTTACCGAGGGGGGCTTAGCTCCTACAATGAGCAGTTCTTC. Amino acid sequence: CASSYRGGLSSYNEQFF.

The V and J genes are TRBV2 and TRBJ1-5; 8 nucleotides line up with TRBD1. CDR3 size: 13 residues. The germline V gene encodes CDR1 SNHLY and CDR2 FYNNEI. V lost 8 bases and J lost 9; bases outside the gene matches: 9. CDR3 protein: CASGGGQGMPQHF. The CDR3 region has the DNA TGTGCCAGCGGTGGAGGACAGGGCATGCCCCAGCATTTT.

The chain uses TRBV20-1 and TRBJ2-1; TRBD2 matches 14 bases. There are 17 residues in the CDR3. The V segment lost 6 bases and the J segment 5 bases; nucleotides outside the gene matches: 12. CDR1 and CDR2 (germline): DFQATT, SNEGSKA (reference sequence). CDR3 bases: TGCAGTGCCACGAGACTAGCGGGGGGGCAAGGCGACAATGAGCAGTTCTTC. It specifies CSATRLAGGQGDNEQFF.

The chain links TRBV16 to TRBJ1-1; D is undetermined. The CDR3 runs to 14 residues. Germline V gene data show CDR1 as KGHSY and CDR2 as FQNENV. V lost 0 bases, J lost 3 bases, and 8 bases lay in between. The CDR3 nucleotides are TGTGCCAGCAGCCAATCAAGGGCAGACACTGAAGCTTTCTTT. This translates into CASSQSRADTEAFF.